The 6 T cell receptor beta chains presented below share a single source sample, sequenced in a study of a mutant IDH1 vaccine in newly diagnosed glioma. Noted time point: week 23, last vaccination. Every vaccination contained 300 ug of the mutant IDH1 20-mer peptide and was paired with topical imiquimod. No antigen has been identified for these receptors. This table comes from immunoSEQ multiplex PCR, and its TCRdb copy is limited to in-frame clones, with some not included. The data contain about 72,000 clones, over 75% of them seen just once; the ten biggest clones take up 10% to 15%. The sequences come from PBMCs, collected from a glioma patient whose treatment included an IDH1 peptide vaccine. All receptors come from a man aged 18-30 years with glioma.

V usage is TRBV7-2 and J usage is TRBJ1-1; no clear D. The germline CDR1 and CDR2 sequences are SGHTA and FQGNSA. The CDR3 is made up of 14 amino acids. Trimming took 4 bases from V and 0 from J, leaving 9 bases between them. CDR3 sequence: CASSSSTLNTEAFF. DNA for the CDR3: TGTGCCAGCAGCTCCTCAACTTTGAACACTGAAGCTTTCTTT. Variable domain in full (rest from reference TRBV7-2 and TRBJ1-1): GAGVSQSPSNKVTEKGKDVELRCDPISGHTALYWYRQSLGQGLEFLIYFQGNSAPDKSGLPSDRFSAERTGGSVSTLTIQRTQQEDSAVYLCASSSSTLNTEAFFGQGTRLTVV.

The gene calls are TRBV18 and TRBJ1-3, with D uncertain. V lost 1 base to trimming and J lost 2 bases, with 9 bases between them. This CDR3 region has 15 residues. CDR1 and CDR2 from the germline V gene are KGHSH and LQKENI. DNA for the CDR3: TGTGCCAGCTCACCACAGTGGACTACTGGAAACACCATATATTTT. Its protein product is CASSPQWTTGNTIYF.

The chain couples TRBV5-8 to TRBJ2-3, with unresolved D. Germline CDR1 is SGHTS and CDR2 is YDEGEE. The CDR3 length is 11 residues. With 0 bases removed from V and 6 bases from J, the gap between germline ends came to 2 bases. This CDR3 reads CASSLVDTQYF. The CDR3 DNA reads TGTGCCAGCAGCTTGGTGGATACGCAGTATTTT. Using reference TRBV5-8 and TRBJ2-3 for the parts outside the CDR3, the full variable domain is EAGVTQSPTHLIKTRGQQATLRCSPISGHTSVYWYQQALGLGLQFLLWYDEGEERNRGNFPPRFSGRQFPNYSSELNVNALELEDSALYLCASSLVDTQYFGPGTRLTVL.

V and J are TRBV4-1 and TRBJ2-1, with D perhaps given as TRBD1 or TRBD2 (6 bases each). Germline assignment: CDR1 MGHRA and CDR2 YSYEKL. Trimming stripped 4 bases from V and 9 bases from J, with 19 bases between. CDR3 length: 15 amino acids. Here the CDR3 DNA reads TGCGCCAGCAGCCGGGGGGCAGGGACGGCAACTGAGCAGTTCTTC. Amino acid sequence: CASSRGAGTATEQFF.

The J gene is TRBJ1-5, the V gene TRBV19; maybe TRBD1 (6 bases). The CDR3 length is 14 residues. CDR1 is LNHDA, CDR2 SQIVND, per germline (reference sequence). The germline V and J ends were trimmed by 7 bases and 7 bases, with 17 bases remaining between them. Written as DNA, the CDR3 is TGTGCCAGTACCCTATGGGGGCCAAGCCAGCCCCAGCATTTT. Its translation: CASTLWGPSQPQHF.

The chain combines TRBV7-9 with TRBJ1-4, with a weak D call TRBD1 (5 bases). CDR3 size: 16 residues. V was trimmed by 5 bases and J by 5 bases, leaving 18 bases between them. CDR1 and CDR2 from the germline V gene are SEHNR and FQNEAQ (reference sequence). The CDR3 here is CASSPLFGQGNEKLFF. CDR3 DNA sequence: TGTGCCAGCAGCCCACTTTTCGGGCAGGGAAATGAAAAACTGTTTTTT.